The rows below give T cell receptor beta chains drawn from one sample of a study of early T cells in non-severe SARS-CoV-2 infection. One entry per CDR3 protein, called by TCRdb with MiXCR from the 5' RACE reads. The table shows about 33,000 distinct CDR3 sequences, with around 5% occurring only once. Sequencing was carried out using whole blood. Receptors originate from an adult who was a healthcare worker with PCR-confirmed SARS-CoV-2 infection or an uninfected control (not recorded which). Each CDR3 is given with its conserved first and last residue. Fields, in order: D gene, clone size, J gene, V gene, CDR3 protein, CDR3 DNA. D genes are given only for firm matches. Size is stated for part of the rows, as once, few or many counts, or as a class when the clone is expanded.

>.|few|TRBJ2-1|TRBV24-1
CATSSQGGHEQFF
TGTGCCACCAGTTCACAGGGTGGCCATGAGCAGTTCTTC
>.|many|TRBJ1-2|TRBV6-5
CASSRDTNYGYTF
TGTGCCAGCAGCCGGGACACTAACTATGGCTACACCTTC
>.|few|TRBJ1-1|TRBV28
CASRPSSVAAEAFF
TGTGCCAGCAGACCTAGTTCGGTGGCGGCTGAAGCTTTCTTT
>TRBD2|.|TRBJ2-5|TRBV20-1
CSAGGGRQETQYF
TGCAGTGCCGGCGGGGGGCGGCAAGAGACCCAGTACTTC
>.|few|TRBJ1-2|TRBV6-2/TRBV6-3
CASSPPSPGTHGYTF
TGTGCCAGCAGCCCACCCTCTCCCGGGACGCATGGCTACACCTTC
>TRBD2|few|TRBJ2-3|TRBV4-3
CASSQAVRGGGTQYF
TGCGCCAGCAGCCAAGCGGTTCGCGGGGGAGGAACGCAGTATTTT
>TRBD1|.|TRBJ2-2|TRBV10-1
CASRDRAYTGELFF
TGCGCCAGCCGGGACAGGGCCTACACCGGGGAGCTGTTTTTT
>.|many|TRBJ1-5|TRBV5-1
CASSLGPPNQPQHF
TGCGCCAGCAGCTTAGGACCGCCAAATCAGCCCCAGCATTTT
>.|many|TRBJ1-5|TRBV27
CASSLGLGLDNQPQHF
TGTGCCAGCAGTTTAGGTTTGGGGCTCGACAATCAGCCCCAGCATTTT
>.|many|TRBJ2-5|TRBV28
CASSFANQETQYF
TGTGCCAGCAGTTTCGCGAACCAAGAGACCCAGTACTTC
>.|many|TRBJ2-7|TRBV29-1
CSVLPRDNQYEQYF
TGCAGCGTCTTGCCCCGGGACAACCAATACGAGCAGTACTTC
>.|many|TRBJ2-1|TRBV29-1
CSVGDNEQFF
TGCAGCGTCGGAGACAATGAGCAGTTCTTC
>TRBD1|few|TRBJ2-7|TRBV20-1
CSATPNRGAYEQYF
TGCAGTGCAACCCCAAACAGGGGAGCCTACGAGCAGTACTTC
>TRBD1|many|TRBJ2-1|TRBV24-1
CATSTGADNEQFF
TGTGCCACCAGTACAGGGGCCGACAATGAGCAGTTCTTC
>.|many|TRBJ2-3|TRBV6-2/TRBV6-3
CASSEDSGGTDTQYF
TGTGCCAGCAGTGAAGACAGCGGCGGCACAGATACGCAGTATTTT
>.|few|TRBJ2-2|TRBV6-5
CASSSAFVTGELFF
TGTGCCAGCAGCAGCGCCTTTGTCACCGGGGAGCTGTTTTTT
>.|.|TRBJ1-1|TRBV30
CAWKGGLNTEAFF
TGTGCCTGGAAGGGGGGTCTGAACACTGAAGCTTTCTTT